These 12 T cell receptor beta chains share one sample of origin, sequenced in a study of OX40 agonist ivuxolimab in advanced cancers. Using immunoSEQ multiplex PCR, the repertoire was profiled, and TCRdb retains in-frame clones only, with some absent. In the table there are around 52,000 clones, 75% to 85% of which are singletons. This specimen consisted of CD4+ or CD8+ T cells sorted from blood, obtained in a trial of the OX40 agonist ivuxolimab. The source of these receptors is an adult with an advanced solid tumor such as melanoma, head and neck, liver or kidney cancer.

V usage is TRBV28 and J usage is TRBJ2-7; D possibly corresponds to TRBD1 (6 bases). The CDR3 spans 12 residues. The V end lost 10 bases, the J end lost 6 bases, and 16 bases lay between the germline ends. CDR1 is MDHEN, CDR2 SYDVKM, per germline. CDR3 bases: TGTGCCACCCAGAACAGGGATTTCGAGCAGTACTTC. It encodes CATQNRDFEQYF. Together with reference TRBV28 and TRBJ2-7, the CDR3 gives the full variable domain: DVKVTQSSRYLVKRTGEKVFLECVQDMDHENMFWYRQDPGLGLRLIYFSYDVKMKEKGDIPEGYSVSREKKERFSLILESASTNQTSMYLCATQNRDFEQYFGPGTRLTVT.

The DNA for the CDR3 is TGTGCCAGCAGTGCAGGACAGAACCAGTACTTC. This codes for CASSAGQNQYF. This chain links TRBV6-5 with TRBJ2-5, with D maybe TRBD1 (6 bases). The length of the CDR3 is 11 residues. Germline V gene sequence: CDR1 MNHEY, CDR2 SVGAGI. Trimming stripped 5 bases from V and 10 bases from J, with 11 bases between.

The V and J genes are TRBV5-1 and TRBJ2-3, with 7 bases matching TRBD2. V was pared by 5 bases and J by 2 bases, with 11 bases of the junction left unmatched. This CDR3 comprises 16 residues. Germline CDR1 reads SGHRS; CDR2 reads YFSETQ. In DNA, the CDR3 is TGCGCCAGCAGGATGGGGTTGAGCGGGAACACAGATACGCAGTATTTT. Translating it yields CASRMGLSGNTDTQYF.

The V and J genes are TRBV25-1 and TRBJ1-1; tentative D call: TRBD1 (6 bases). The CDR3 sequence is 13 residues long. Deletions cut 6 bases from V and 11 bases from J, with 19 bases between. Germline V lookup: CDR1 MGHDK, CDR2 SYGVNS. The CDR3 coding sequence is TGTGCCAGCAGGAAACAGGGATCTCTCGTGGCTTTCTTT. Protein sequence: CASRKQGSLVAFF.

This clone has more than one count but fewer than ten. The chain links TRBV21-1 to TRBJ1-5; TRBD1 is the table's D call, not checked against the DNA. TRBV21-1 is shown as a pseudogene. This CDR3 has 16 residues. DNA for the CDR3: TGTGCCAGCAGCAAATTATCACAGAATAGCAATCAGCCCCAGCATTTT. Its translation: CASSKLSQNSNQPQHF.

V and J are TRBV11-2 and TRBJ2-5; a weak D match, TRBD1 (6 bases). V was pared by 1 base and J by 4 bases, with 13 bases between. CDR1 is SGHAT, CDR2 FQNNGV, per germline. CDR3 length: 15 residues. CDR3 bases: TGTGCCAGCAGCTTAGCTGGGGGCAACACAGAGACCCAGTACTTC. Protein sequence: CASSLAGGNTETQYF.

This clone showed up just once. This chain connects TRBV6-6 to TRBJ2-2; no firm D call. The germline V gene has CDR1 MNHNY and CDR2 SVGAGI (reference sequence). Between the trimmed V and J ends, which lost 6 bases and 8 bases, there was a span of 7 bases. The CDR3 loop spans 11 amino acids. CDR3 protein: CASRTSGELFF. In nucleotides, the CDR3 is TGTGCCAGCAGGACTTCGGGGGAGCTGTTTTTT.

The CDR3 DNA reads as TGTGCCAGCAGCCGTATGGACAGCGTAAATCAGCCCCAGCATTTT. Translation gives CASSRMDSVNQPQHF. The chain uses TRBV5-5 and TRBJ1-5; TRBD1 might be the D (6 bases). The germline V gene encodes CDR1 SGHKS and CDR2 YYEKEE (reference sequence). Trimming removed 4 bases at V and 4 bases at J, with 15 bases between. This CDR3 contains 15 residues.

The V and J genes are TRBV4-1 and TRBJ2-1; 8 positions agree with TRBD2. The ends lost 4 bases at V and 0 bases at J; junction bases unmatched: 17. The CDR3 length is 20 residues. Germline V gene lookup returns CDR1 MGHRA and CDR2 YSYEKL. CDR3 protein: CASSPLLGTRRMSSYNEQFF. CDR3 in DNA: TGCGCCAGCAGCCCCCTGTTGGGGACTAGACGGATGAGCTCCTACAATGAGCAGTTCTTC.

V gene TRBV27 combines with J gene TRBJ1-5; the D is unclear. Germline CDR1 and CDR2: MNHEY and SMNVEV (reference sequence). This CDR3 is built from 13 residues. The ends were cut back, 2 bases at V and 1 base at J, with 3 bases in the middle. CDR3 region: CASSLRSNQPQHF. CDR3 in DNA: TGTGCCAGCAGTTTACGGAGCAATCAGCCCCAGCATTTT.

The genes are TRBV5-5 and TRBJ2-3, with 11 bases aligning to TRBD2. Germline-derived CDR1 and CDR2 are SGHKS and YYEKEE (reference sequence). CDR3 length: 13 amino acids. The ends lost 4 bases at V and 5 bases at J; junction bases unmatched: 0. Here the CDR3 reads CASSGLAGDTQYF. The CDR3 nucleotides read TGTGCCAGCAGCGGACTAGCGGGAGATACGCAGTATTTT.

The chain has TRBV7-9 and TRBJ2-4; D gene ambiguous. Germline values: CDR1 SEHNR, CDR2 FQNEAQ (reference sequence). V lost 1 base to trimming and J lost 6 bases, with 10 bases between them. The CDR3 loop spans 14 amino acids. As DNA, the CDR3 is TGTGCCAGCAGCTTAGATGTAGGGATAAACATTCAGTACTTC. The encoded protein is CASSLDVGINIQYF. The full variable domain, completed using reference TRBV7-9 and TRBJ2-4, is DTGVSQNPRHKITKRGQNVTFRCDPISEHNRLYWYRQTLGQGPEFLTYFQNEAQLEKSRLLSDRFSAERPKGSFSTLEIQRTEQGDSAMYLCASSLDVGINIQYFGAGTRLSVL.